The 22 T cell receptor beta chains below all came from one sample that was sequenced in a study of beta chain features in type 1 diabetes. The study's findings and limits: TCRB CDR3s from Type 1 diabetes patients were moderately but significantly shorter in all four CD4+ subsets.

For these TCRs, the target antigens are not known. Every isolated RNA sample was fully reverse transcribed, so sequencing captured expressed TCRB transcripts. The method was immunoSEQ multiplex PCR; TCRdb's version includes in-frame clones alone and lacks a portion of them. The data show about 160,000 clones, approximately 8.1% seen once. Sequencing input: central memory CD4+ T cells from blood. The receptors derive from a woman between 40 and 50 years old with type 1 diabetes.

This clone was counted a few times. The chain recombines TRBV28 with TRBJ2-2; no reliable D call. Germline V gene data show CDR1 as MDHEN and CDR2 as SYDVKM. V was trimmed by 5 bases and J by 3 bases, leaving 4 bases between them. The CDR3 is 12 amino acids. This chain's CDR3 is CASSPYTGELFF. DNA for the CDR3: TGTGCCAGCAGTCCTTACACCGGGGAGCTGTTTTTT.

The V and J genes are TRBV6-6 and TRBJ1-1; D might be TRBD1 (5 bases). The CDR3 runs 12 residues. V dropped 7 bases and J dropped 4 bases, with 10 bases sitting between them. The V gene's germline CDR1 is MNHNY and CDR2 SVGAGI (reference sequence). CDR3 DNA sequence: TGTGCCAGCAAGCGGGGGACCACTGAAGCTTTCTTT. This translates into CASKRGTTEAFF.

This clone came up a few times. The V gene is TRBV5-8, the J gene TRBJ2-1; 10 bases map to TRBD1. CDR3 length equals 14 residues. Trimming took 4 bases from V and 8 from J; bases not matched to a gene: 6. Germline V lookup: CDR1 SGHTS, CDR2 YDEGEE. Here the CDR3 reads CASSARDRGDEQFF. In nucleotides, the CDR3 is TGTGCCAGCAGCGCCCGGGACAGGGGAGATGAGCAGTTCTTC.

The chain couples TRBV18 to TRBJ1-2; TRBD1 matches at 7 bases. Germline-derived CDR1 and CDR2 are KGHSH and LQKENI. With 4 bases clipped from V and 7 bases from J, the junction kept 15 bases outside the gene matches. The CDR3 extends over 16 amino acids. The CDR3 nucleotides read TGTGCCAGCTCACTCGAGGACAAGGGGGCCGGGGGTGGCTACACCTTC. It codes for CASSLEDKGAGGGYTF.

The chain recombines TRBV5-5 with TRBJ2-3, with D possibly being TRBD2 (5 bases). Germline CDR1 SGHKS, CDR2 YYEKEE (reference sequence). The CDR3 loop spans 13 amino acids. Trimming pared 0 bases from V and 5 bases from J, leaving 7 bases between. The CDR3 sequence: CASSLGGKDTQYF. CDR3 DNA: TGTGCCAGCAGCTTGGGAGGGAAAGATACGCAGTATTTT.

This clone was recorded a few times. This chain links TRBV29-1 with TRBJ1-1; 7 bases map to TRBD1. Trimming at V came to 8 bases and at J to 3 bases, leaving 18 bases not matched to a gene. The germline CDR1 and CDR2 sequences are SQVTM and ANQGSEA. The length of the CDR3 is 16 residues. The CDR3 bases are TGCAGCACCCCGGGCGGCCAGGGGGAGCTTGACACTGAAGCTTTCTTT. Encoded protein: CSTPGGQGELDTEAFF.

The chain uses TRBV2 and TRBJ1-2; D is unclear. Trimming pared 6 bases from V and 2 bases from J, leaving 10 bases between. In germline, CDR1 is SNHLY, CDR2 FYNNEI. The CDR3 loop spans 13 amino acids. In nucleotides, the CDR3 is TGTGCCAGCAGGGCCACAAGAAACTATGGCTACACCTTC. This translates into CASRATRNYGYTF.

V gene TRBV4-3 combines with J gene TRBJ1-4, with a weak D call TRBD1 (6 bases). CDR1 and CDR2 from the germline V gene are LGHNA and YSLEER. Trimming removed 4 bases at V and 11 bases at J, with 20 bases between. The CDR3 has 15 residues. CDR3 sequence (DNA): TGCGCCAGCAGCCCCCTCTCGGGGGGCTTAGGGAAACTGTTTTTT. It translates to CASSPLSGGLGKLFF.

The chain carries TRBV2 and TRBJ2-3; TRBD2 might be the D (6 bases). Trimming took off 6 bases at V and 1 base at J, with 11 bases between the two ends. The length of the CDR3 is 14 residues. Germline-derived CDR1 and CDR2 are SNHLY and FYNNEI. Here the CDR3 DNA reads TGTGCCAGCAGGGACGGGAGCGGCACAGATACGCAGTATTTT. Encoded protein: CASRDGSGTDTQYF.

This clone was observed a few times. This sequence joins TRBV4-3 and TRBJ1-4; D possibly corresponds to TRBD1 (6 bases). From germline, CDR1 is LGHNA and CDR2 YSLEER. The CDR3 spans 17 residues. V lost 1 base, J lost 2 bases, and 14 bases lay in between. The CDR3 DNA sequence: TGCGCCAGCAGCCAAGTTGGGACACCGGCGACTAATGAAAAACTGTTTTTT. This codes for CASSQVGTPATNEKLFF.

This clone was counted a few times. This sequence joins TRBV30 and TRBJ2-7, with D hard to call. The CDR3 is 11 amino acids. The V gene's germline CDR1 is GTSNPN and CDR2 SVGIG (reference sequence). V lost 5 bases, J lost 6 bases, and 11 bases lay in between. This CDR3 reads CAWVNYLEQYF. Here the CDR3 DNA reads TGTGCCTGGGTTAACTACCTCGAGCAGTACTTC.

The V call is TRBV6-1, the J call TRBJ2-4; D is ambiguous. Germline V lookup: CDR1 MNHNS, CDR2 SASEGT. The CDR3 sequence is 13 residues long. The germline V and J ends were trimmed by 4 bases and 7 bases, with 11 bases remaining between them. The CDR3 sequence is CASSASGSNIQYF. The CDR3 DNA reads as TGTGCCAGCAGTGCATCGGGTAGCAACATTCAGTACTTC.

V usage is TRBV7-3 and J usage is TRBJ2-2; TRBD2 is a possible D gene (6 bases). V was cut by 5 bases and J by 7 bases, with 11 bases left in between. The CDR3 is 13 residues long. CDR1 and CDR2 (germline): SGHTA, FQGTGA. The CDR3 DNA reads as TGTGCCAGCAGCCAAGGGAGGAGCGGGGAGCTGTTTTTT. This codes for CASSQGRSGELFF.

This clone was observed a handful of times. The chain combines TRBV6-1 with TRBJ1-1; D gene ambiguous. Germline assignment: CDR1 MNHNS and CDR2 SASEGT. The V end lost 1 base, the J end lost 1 base, and 7 bases lay between the germline ends. CDR3 length equals 14 residues. The CDR3 region is CASSEGRGNTEAFF. CDR3 nucleotides: TGTGCCAGCAGTGAAGGTCGGGGGAACACTGAAGCTTTCTTT.

This clone was seen a handful of times. The gene calls are TRBV5-5 and TRBJ2-5; possibly TRBD2 for D (6 bases). Trimming pared 7 bases from V and 5 bases from J, leaving 12 bases between. The V gene's germline CDR1 is SGHKS and CDR2 YYEKEE (reference sequence). CDR3 length: 12 residues. The CDR3 nucleotides read TGTGCCAGCGGCATCAGCGGGGAGACCCAGTACTTC. Translation: CASGISGETQYF. Full variable domain (rest looked up from reference TRBV5-5 and TRBJ2-5): DAGVTQSPTHLIKTRGQQVTLRCSPISGHKSVSWYQQVLGQGPQFIFQYYEKEERGRGNFPDRFSARQFPNYSSELNVNALLLGDSALYLCASGISGETQYFGPGTRLLVL.

This clone showed up just a few times. The gene calls are TRBV27 and TRBJ2-1; no clear D. V lost 3 bases to trimming and J lost 4 bases, with 4 bases between them. The CDR3 covers 12 residues. Germline V gene data show CDR1 as MNHEY and CDR2 as SMNVEV (reference sequence). The CDR3 region has the DNA TGTGCCAGCAGTTTTAGTTACAATGAGCAGTTCTTC. Its translation: CASSFSYNEQFF.

This clone was seen a handful of times. This chain connects TRBV4-2 to TRBJ1-1; tentatively, D is TRBD1 (6 bases). The CDR3 loop spans 16 amino acids. V lost 3 bases to trimming and J lost 3 bases, with 17 bases between them. Germline assignment: CDR1 LGHNA and CDR2 YNFKEQ. The CDR3 spells CASSHPQGLGDTEAFF. The CDR3 coding sequence is TGTGCCAGCAGCCATCCACAGGGCCTTGGGGACACTGAAGCTTTCTTT.

The V gene is TRBV6-5, the J gene TRBJ1-1; 7 bases agree with TRBD1. In germline, CDR1 is MNHEY, CDR2 SVGAGI. Losses at the gene ends were 6 bases for V and 4 bases for J; bases not matched to a gene: 11. This CDR3 region has 15 residues. The CDR3 reads CASSRPTGWGTEAFF. The CDR3 DNA is TGTGCCAGCAGCCGCCCGACAGGGTGGGGCACTGAAGCTTTCTTT.

This clone was recorded a few times. This chain connects TRBV4-2 to TRBJ2-5; 10 nucleotides align to TRBD1. There are 15 residues in the CDR3. The trim removed 4 bases at V and 5 bases at J, leaving 7 bases unmatched. CDR1 is LGHNA and CDR2 is YNFKEQ in the germline V gene. This CDR3 reads CASSPRQGAAETQYF. CDR3 coding DNA: TGTGCCAGCAGCCCCCGACAGGGGGCGGCGGAGACCCAGTACTTC.

Only a few counts were recorded for this clone. The chain has TRBV4-3 and TRBJ2-7; 8 bases are shared with TRBD2. CDR1 is LGHNA and CDR2 is YSLEER in the germline V gene. The CDR3 runs 16 residues. With 4 bases clipped from V and 2 bases from J, the junction kept 10 bases outside the gene matches. The CDR3 loop is CASSREWRGEAYEQYF. The CDR3 bases are TGCGCCAGCAGCCGTGAGTGGCGGGGGGAAGCCTACGAGCAGTACTTC.

This clone was observed a few times. This sequence joins TRBV7-9 and TRBJ2-1; no clear D gene. Per the germline V gene, CDR1 is SEHNR and CDR2 is FQNEAQ (reference sequence). Trimming stripped 3 bases from V and 10 bases from J, with 16 bases between. This CDR3 comprises 14 residues. CDR3 sequence reads: CASSFLFGESEQFF. The CDR3 bases are TGTGCCAGCAGCTTCCTTTTTGGAGAATCGGAGCAGTTCTTC.

V usage is TRBV7-8 and J usage is TRBJ2-3; 10 bases map to TRBD2. CDR3 length: 17 amino acids. Trimming cost V 0 bases and J 6 bases; bases outside gene matches: 9. Germline CDR1 reads SGHVS; CDR2 reads FQNEAQ. Here the CDR3 DNA reads TGTGCCAGCAGCTTAGCGGGTCTAGCGGGAGTTCAGGATACGCAGTATTTT. Residues: CASSLAGLAGVQDTQYF.